Each of the 10 T cell receptor beta chains below was sequenced from the same sample in a study of cytomegalovirus exposure and HLA in healthy donors. It was with 60 Vbeta and 13 Jbeta primers that the PCR ran. TCRdb's table, derived via immunoSEQ multiplex PCR, lists solely in-frame clones and lacks some. The table has 150,000 to 200,000 clones, 79% seen once. Specimen: PBMCs. The receptors shown here come from a woman between 40 and 55 years old in good health and CMV-seronegative.

J is TRBJ2-7 and V is TRBV5-1; 15 positions match TRBD2. This CDR3 region has 18 residues. Germline V gene sequence: CDR1 SGHRS, CDR2 YFSETQ. J lost 2 bases, V lost 0 bases, and 6 bases had no gene match. CDR3 bases: TGCGCCAGCAGCTTGGGGACTAGCGGGAGGGCCTTTACCTACGAGCAGTACTTC. Translation gives CASSLGTSGRAFTYEQYF.

This clone was counted between two and nine times. The chain recombines TRBV4-3 with TRBJ1-5, with D possibly TRBD1 on 5 matching bases. V lost 0 bases and J 7 bases, leaving 7 bases between the germline ends. This CDR3 is built from 13 residues. The germline V gene encodes CDR1 LGHNA and CDR2 YSLEER. The CDR3 DNA follows: TGCGCCAGCAGCCAAGATTGGGGCCAGCCCCAGCATTTT. It specifies CASSQDWGQPQHF.

To note about this clone: The same CDR3 can be traced to other DNA sequences in this sample. The CDR3: CASRDRGTDTQYF. In DNA form, the CDR3 reads TGTGCCAGTAGGGACAGGGGTACAGATACGCAGTATTTT. This sequence joins TRBV19 and TRBJ2-3; 9 bases align to TRBD1. The length of the CDR3 is 13 residues. The trim removed 6 bases at V and 3 bases at J, leaving 1 base unmatched. The germline V gene has CDR1 LNHDA and CDR2 SQIVND (reference sequence).

The V call is TRBV10-3, the J call TRBJ2-3, with TRBD2 matching over 7 bases. The trim removed 6 bases at V and 7 bases at J, leaving 4 bases unmatched. The germline V gene has CDR1 ENHRY and CDR2 SYGVKD. There are 12 residues in the CDR3. The CDR3 DNA reads TGTGCCATCAGCACTAGCGTCTATACGCAGTATTTT. Translated, it gives CAISTSVYTQYF.

The CDR3 DNA sequence: TGTGCCAGCAGCTTAGGACAGAACACTGAAGCTTTCTTT. Translation: CASSLGQNTEAFF. This chain links TRBV7-2 with TRBJ1-1; no definite D call. Germline V lookup: CDR1 SGHTA, CDR2 FQGNSA. Trimming took off 1 base at V and 1 base at J, with 4 bases between the two ends. This CDR3 comprises 13 residues.

The CDR3 DNA reads TGTGCCAGCACCTCGACTAGCGGGGCCTACAATGAGCAGTTCTTC. It yields the protein CASTSTSGAYNEQFF. This chain links TRBV7-8 with TRBJ2-1; 11 nucleotides align to TRBD2. The CDR3 totals 15 residues. V dropped 7 bases and J dropped 2; count of bases not matched to a gene: 4. Per the germline V gene, CDR1 is SGHVS and CDR2 is FQNEAQ. Drawing the rest from reference TRBV7-8 and TRBJ2-1, the complete variable domain is GAGVSQSPRYKVAKRGQDVALRCDPISGHVSLFWYQQALGQGPEFLTYFQNEAQLDKSGLPSDRFFAERPEGSVSTLKIQRTQQEDSAVYLCASTSTSGAYNEQFFGPGTRLTVL.

This chain uses TRBV11-2 with TRBJ1-1; 9 nucleotides agree with TRBD1. The CDR3 runs to 16 residues. The germline gives CDR1 SGHAT, CDR2 FQNNGV. J gave up 2 bases and V 1 base, and 5 bases lay outside the gene matches. The CDR3 sequence: CASSLGWGQGNTEAFF. For the CDR3, the DNA is TGTGCCAGCAGCTTAGGTTGGGGACAGGGAAACACTGAAGCTTTCTTT.

The J gene is TRBJ2-1, the V gene TRBV15; D is possibly TRBD2 (6 bases). The CDR3 sequence is 12 residues long. Germline V lookup: CDR1 LNHNV, CDR2 YYDKDF (reference sequence). V was trimmed by 4 bases and J by 5 bases, leaving 6 bases between them. The CDR3 protein is CATSTSDNEQFF. CDR3 in DNA: TGTGCCACCAGCACTAGCGACAATGAGCAGTTCTTC.

This chain links TRBV7-9 with TRBJ2-1, with D possibly matching TRBD1 (6 bases). Germline V gene sequence: CDR1 SEHNR, CDR2 FQNEAQ (reference sequence). Trimming shortened V by 11 bases and J by 0 bases, and 17 bases separated the two germline ends. This CDR3 region has 15 residues. CDR3 in DNA: TGTGCCGTAGATTCAGGGGTAAGCTCCTACAATGAGCAGTTCTTC. Encoded protein: CAVDSGVSSYNEQFF. Combining the CDR3 with reference TRBV7-9 and TRBJ2-1 gives the whole variable domain DTGVSQNPRHKITKRGQNVTFRCDPISEHNRLYWYRQTLGQGPEFLTYFQNEAQLEKSRLLSDRFSAERPKGSFSTLEIQRTEQGDSAMYLCAVDSGVSSYNEQFFGPGTRLTVL.

CDR3 nucleotide sequence: TGTGCCAGTAGTACGTCGTTCACCGGGGAGCTGTTTTTT. This encodes CASSTSFTGELFF. V is TRBV19 and J is TRBJ2-2; D gene unclear. V lost 4 bases and J lost 4, with 7 bases in between. The CDR3 extends over 13 amino acids. CDR1 is LNHDA and CDR2 is SQIVND in the germline V gene (reference sequence).